This T cell receptor (beta chain) was sequenced during a study of cytomegalovirus exposure and HLA in healthy donors. Study-wide context: Unique TCRs from HLA-typed donors, 70 million to 85 million of them, were held in an early data release.

Whole-study results and caveats: In vitro confirmation showed a few CMV-associated chains to be CMV antigen specific. An observed cluster of highly shared sequence variants was recorded as a likely sequencing artifact. In an earlier analysis, about 87% or about 30%: the productive usage of most TCR beta V segments.

This clone showed up just a few times. The antigen remains unidentified. The PCR used 60 Vbeta and 13 Jbeta primers. Sequencing was performed with immunoSEQ multiplex PCR; in TCRdb, only in-frame clones are kept and a portion is missing. The sample includes approximately 110,000 clones, 77% seen only once; the top ten take over 7%. Material: PBMCs. The clonotype was recovered from a woman aged 40 to 55 in good health and CMV-seropositive.

CDR3 nucleotide sequence: TGTGCCACCCAGTTACAGGGGGCCGTCTTTTTCTATGGCTACACCTTC. Translated: CATQLQGAVFFYGYTF. This chain connects TRBV28 to TRBJ1-2; TRBD1 agrees at 9 bases. V lost 10 bases, J lost 4 bases, and 16 bases stayed unmatched. The CDR3 has 16 residues. Germline values: CDR1 MDHEN, CDR2 SYDVKM.